Listed here is a single T cell receptor beta chain. What it recognizes is unknown. The protocol was immunoSEQ multiplex PCR, while the TCRdb copy is restricted to in-frame clones and leaves out a portion. The sample comprises roughly 1 million clones, more than 75% of which are singletons, and approximately 0.5% rests with the top ten. Healthy HIV-negative adults with no recent acute infections or vaccinations were recruited as donors. The entry originates in a study of shared clonotypes between healthy human individuals. Study findings and constraints: Estimated clonotype richness was generally higher in naive than memory subsets.

V lost 4 bases, J lost 2 bases, and 9 bases lay in between. The germline V gene has CDR1 SNHLY and CDR2 FYNNEI. This CDR3 spans 13 amino acids. The sequence was obtained from a young man in good health. Some clones in this sample may be carry-over from other donors' samples. The sequenced material came from memory CD4+ T cells from PBMCs. Subset defined: CD45RA-negative fraction. This rearrangement joins TRBV2 to TRBJ2-7; D not certain. The DNA of the CDR3 is TGTGCCAGCAGTGTAGGTACCCCCTACGAGCAGTACTTC. Protein: CASSVGTPYEQYF.